Given below is one TCR beta chain in context. Antigen: not known. The data were obtained in a study of CD8+ T cells in alopecia areata. Study-level information: The percentage of affected scalp area served as the score of severity for treated patients. Study findings and constraints: Expanded CD8+ clones among the top 100, as well as scalp clonality, were significantly decreased by tofacitinib.

In germline, CDR1 is LNHDA, CDR2 SQIVND (reference sequence). This CDR3 spans 13 amino acids. V was clipped by 5 bases and J by 6 bases; unmatched bases: 3. Treatment indicated: oral pan-JAK inhibitor, 5-10 mg twice daily. From alopecia areata patients, lesional scalp punch biopsies and peripheral blood were collected. Extracted from the samples, RNA was reverse transcribed into cDNA to serve as the sequencing template. The method was immunoSEQ multiplex PCR; TCRdb's version includes in-frame clones alone and lacks a portion of them. Of 150,000 to 200,000 clones listed, around three fifths are singletons.

This clonotype was obtained from a human donor with alopecia areata. The material sequenced was CD4+ T cells sorted from blood, taken at week 4, from a patient treated with tofacitinib. V gene TRBV19 combines with J gene TRBJ1-5; 8 positions match TRBD1. CDR3 sequence reads: CASSSDRVQPQHF. DNA of the CDR3: TGTGCCAGTAGTTCGGACAGGGTTCAGCCCCAGCATTTT.